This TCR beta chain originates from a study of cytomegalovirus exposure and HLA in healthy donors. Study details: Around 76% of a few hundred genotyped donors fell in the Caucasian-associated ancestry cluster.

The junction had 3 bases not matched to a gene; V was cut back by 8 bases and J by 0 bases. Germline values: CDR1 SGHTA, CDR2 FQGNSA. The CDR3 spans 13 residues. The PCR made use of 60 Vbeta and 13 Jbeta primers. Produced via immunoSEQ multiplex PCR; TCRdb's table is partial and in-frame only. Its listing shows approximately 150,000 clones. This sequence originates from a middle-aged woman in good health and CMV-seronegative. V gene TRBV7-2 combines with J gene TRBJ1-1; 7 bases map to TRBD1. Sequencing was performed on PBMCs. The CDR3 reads CASLRGMNTEAFF. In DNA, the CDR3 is TGTGCCAGCCTCAGGGGGATGAACACTGAAGCTTTCTTT. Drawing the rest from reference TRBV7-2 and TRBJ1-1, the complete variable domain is GAGVSQSPSNKVTEKGKDVELRCDPISGHTALYWYRQSLGQGLEFLIYFQGNSAPDKSGLPSDRFSAERTGGSVSTLTIQRTQQEDSAVYLCASLRGMNTEAFFGQGTRLTVV.